This T cell receptor (beta chain) was identified during a study of cytomegalovirus exposure and HLA in healthy donors. General observations from the study: Cytomegalovirus-associated TCR beta chains were listed, numbering 164. Roughly uniform sequencing depth across donors was assumed, possibly incorrectly. With high specificity and sensitivity, the classifier reportedly diagnosed cytomegalovirus status.

Worth noting for this clone: As yet, its antigen is unknown.

Researchers ran the PCR with 60 Vbeta and 13 Jbeta primers. The assay was immunoSEQ multiplex PCR, and TCRdb's table has in-frame clones only and misses some. The profile shows roughly 98,000 clones, roughly three quarters of them singletons. Germline CDR1 SNHLY, CDR2 FYNNEI. There are 13 residues in the CDR3. Germline trimming cut 6 bases from V and 8 bases from J; bases unmatched to any gene: 7. The TCR originated in a female donor in good health and CMV-seronegative. The chain joins TRBV2 to TRBJ2-1; 7 positions agree with TRBD1. The sequenced sample was PBMCs. CDR3 DNA sequence: TGTGCCAGCAGCAACGACAGGGAAGATGAGCAGTTCTTC. Encoded protein: CASSNDREDEQFF.